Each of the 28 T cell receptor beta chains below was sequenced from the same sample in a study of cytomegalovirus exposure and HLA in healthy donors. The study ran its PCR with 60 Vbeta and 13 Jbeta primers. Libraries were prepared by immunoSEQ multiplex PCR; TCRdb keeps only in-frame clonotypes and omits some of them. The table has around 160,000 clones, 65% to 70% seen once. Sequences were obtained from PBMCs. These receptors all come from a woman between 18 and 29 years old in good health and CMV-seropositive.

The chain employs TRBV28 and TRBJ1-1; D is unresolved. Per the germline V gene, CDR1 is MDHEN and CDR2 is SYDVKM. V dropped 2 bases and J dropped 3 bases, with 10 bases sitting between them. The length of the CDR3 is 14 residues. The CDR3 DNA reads TGTGCCAGCAGTTTACTCCGGGTACACACTGAAGCTTTCTTT. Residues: CASSLLRVHTEAFF.

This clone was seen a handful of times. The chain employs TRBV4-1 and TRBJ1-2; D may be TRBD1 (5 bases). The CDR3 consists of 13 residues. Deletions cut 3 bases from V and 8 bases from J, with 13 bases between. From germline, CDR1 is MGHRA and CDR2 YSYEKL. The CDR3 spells CASSQTEIGGYTF. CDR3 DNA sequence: TGCGCCAGCAGCCAGACAGAGATAGGGGGCTACACCTTC.

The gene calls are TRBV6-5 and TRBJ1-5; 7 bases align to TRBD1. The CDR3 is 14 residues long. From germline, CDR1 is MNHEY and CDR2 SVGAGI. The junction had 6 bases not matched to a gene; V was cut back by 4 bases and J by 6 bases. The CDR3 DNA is TGTGCCAGCAGTTCGCAGGGGGTTGGTCAGCCCCAGCATTTT. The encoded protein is CASSSQGVGQPQHF.

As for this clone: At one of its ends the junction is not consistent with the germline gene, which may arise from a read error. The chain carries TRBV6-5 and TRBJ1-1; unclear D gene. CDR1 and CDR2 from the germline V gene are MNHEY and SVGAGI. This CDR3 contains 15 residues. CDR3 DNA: TGTGCCAGCAGTTCCACCAGAATGGGCCCCAAAGGTCGTATCTTT. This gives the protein CASSSTRMGPKGRIF.

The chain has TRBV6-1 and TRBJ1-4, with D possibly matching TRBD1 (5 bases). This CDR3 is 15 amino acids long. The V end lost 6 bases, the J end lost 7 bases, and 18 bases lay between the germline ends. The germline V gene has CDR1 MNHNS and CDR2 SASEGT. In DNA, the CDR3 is TGTGCCAGCAGCGTACTAACAGGCTCTGGTGAAAAACTGTTTTTT. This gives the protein CASSVLTGSGEKLFF.

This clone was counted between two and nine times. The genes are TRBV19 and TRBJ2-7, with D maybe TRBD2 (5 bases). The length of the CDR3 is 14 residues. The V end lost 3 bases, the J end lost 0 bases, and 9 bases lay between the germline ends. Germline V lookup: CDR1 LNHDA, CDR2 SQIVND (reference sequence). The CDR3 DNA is TGTGCCAGTAGTATGAGAAGCGGCTCCTACGAGCAGTACTTC. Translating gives CASSMRSGSYEQYF.

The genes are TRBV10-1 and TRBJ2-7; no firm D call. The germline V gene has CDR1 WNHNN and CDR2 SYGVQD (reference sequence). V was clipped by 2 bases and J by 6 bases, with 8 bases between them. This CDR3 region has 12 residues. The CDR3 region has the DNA TGCGCCAGCAGTGAGATGGTCGGCGAGCAGTACTTC. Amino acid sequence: CASSEMVGEQYF.

The DNA for the CDR3 is TGTGCCAGTAGCGTGCGGAACTATGGCTACACCTTC. This encodes CASSVRNYGYTF. The chain links TRBV19 to TRBJ1-2; unclear D gene. CDR3 size: 12 residues. Deletions cut 6 bases from V and 2 bases from J, with 7 bases between. Germline values: CDR1 LNHDA, CDR2 SQIVND (reference sequence). The full variable domain, with the rest looked up from reference TRBV19 and TRBJ1-2, is DGGITQSPKYLFRKEGQNVTLSCEQNLNHDAMYWYRQDPGQGLRLIYYSQIVNDFQKGDIAEGYSVSREKKESFPLTVTSAQKNPTAFYLCASSVRNYGYTFGSGTRLTVV.

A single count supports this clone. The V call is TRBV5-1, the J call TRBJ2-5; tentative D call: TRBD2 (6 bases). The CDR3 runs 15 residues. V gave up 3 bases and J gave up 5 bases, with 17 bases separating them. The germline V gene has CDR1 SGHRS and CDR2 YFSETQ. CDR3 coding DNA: TGCGCCAGCAGCTCCAGCGGGTACGCGGGGGAGACCCAGTACTTC. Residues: CASSSSGYAGETQYF.

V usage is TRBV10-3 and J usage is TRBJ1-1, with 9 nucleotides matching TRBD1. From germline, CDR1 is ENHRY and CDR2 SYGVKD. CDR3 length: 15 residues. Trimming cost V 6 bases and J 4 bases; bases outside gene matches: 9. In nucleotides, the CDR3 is TGTGCCATCAGACCGGACAGGGGAAGGGGCACTGAAGCTTTCTTT. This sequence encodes CAIRPDRGRGTEAFF.

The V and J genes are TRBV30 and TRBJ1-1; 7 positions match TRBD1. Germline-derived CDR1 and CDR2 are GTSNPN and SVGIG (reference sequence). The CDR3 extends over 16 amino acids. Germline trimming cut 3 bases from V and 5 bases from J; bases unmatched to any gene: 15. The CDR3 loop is CAWRKGALEVWTEAFF. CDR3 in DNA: TGTGCCTGGAGAAAGGGGGCATTAGAAGTCTGGACTGAAGCTTTCTTT.

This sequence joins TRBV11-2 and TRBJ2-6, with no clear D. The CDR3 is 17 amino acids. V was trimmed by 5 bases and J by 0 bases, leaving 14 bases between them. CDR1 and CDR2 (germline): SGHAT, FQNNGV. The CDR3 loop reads CASSRLTRSSGANVLTF. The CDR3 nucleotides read TGTGCCAGCAGCCGTCTGACAAGATCCTCTGGGGCCAACGTCCTGACTTTC.

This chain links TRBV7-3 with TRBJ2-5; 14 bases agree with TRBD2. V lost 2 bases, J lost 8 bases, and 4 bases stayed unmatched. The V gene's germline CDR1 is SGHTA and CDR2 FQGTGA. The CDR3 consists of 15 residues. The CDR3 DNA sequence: TGTGCCAGCAGCTTATACGGGACTAGCGGGAGTACCCAGTACTTC. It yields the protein CASSLYGTSGSTQYF.

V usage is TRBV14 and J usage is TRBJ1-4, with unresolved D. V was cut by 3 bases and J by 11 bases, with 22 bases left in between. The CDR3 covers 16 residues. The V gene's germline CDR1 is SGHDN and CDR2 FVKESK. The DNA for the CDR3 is TGTGCCAGCAGCCATTTCCTGGAGGGAGAACGAGGGAAACTGTTTTTT. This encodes CASSHFLEGERGKLFF.

The CDR3 bases are TGTGCCAGCAGTTTACGACTGACAGGGGGAGCTTTCTTT. Translated: CASSLRLTGGAFF. The chain couples TRBV28 to TRBJ1-1; 9 bases are shared with TRBD1. The CDR3 runs 13 residues. Trimming cost V 2 bases and J 10 bases; bases outside gene matches: 5. The germline CDR1 and CDR2 sequences are MDHEN and SYDVKM.

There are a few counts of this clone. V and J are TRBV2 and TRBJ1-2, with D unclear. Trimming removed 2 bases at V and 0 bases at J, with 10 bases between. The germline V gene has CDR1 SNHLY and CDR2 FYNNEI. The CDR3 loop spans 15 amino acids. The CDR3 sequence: CASSETWEPNYGYTF. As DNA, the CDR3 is TGTGCCAGCAGTGAAACATGGGAGCCTAACTATGGCTACACCTTC.

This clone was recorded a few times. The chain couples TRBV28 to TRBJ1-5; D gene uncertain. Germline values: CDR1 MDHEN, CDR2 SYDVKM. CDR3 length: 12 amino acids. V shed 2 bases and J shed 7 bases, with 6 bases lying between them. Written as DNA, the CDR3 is TGTGCCAGCAGTTTAGGGCCCCAGCCCCAGCATTTT. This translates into CASSLGPQPQHF.

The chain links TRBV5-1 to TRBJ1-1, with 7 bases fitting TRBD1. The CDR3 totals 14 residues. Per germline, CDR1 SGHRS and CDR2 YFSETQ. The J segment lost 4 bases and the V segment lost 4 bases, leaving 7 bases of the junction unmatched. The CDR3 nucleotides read TGCGCCAGCAGCAAGACAGGGATGTCCACTGAAGCTTTCTTT. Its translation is CASSKTGMSTEAFF.

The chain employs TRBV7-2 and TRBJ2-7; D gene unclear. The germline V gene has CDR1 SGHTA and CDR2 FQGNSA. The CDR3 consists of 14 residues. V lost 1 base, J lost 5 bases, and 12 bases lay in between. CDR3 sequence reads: CASSLGLEVNEQYF. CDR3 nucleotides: TGTGCCAGCAGCTTAGGCCTAGAAGTCAACGAGCAGTACTTC.

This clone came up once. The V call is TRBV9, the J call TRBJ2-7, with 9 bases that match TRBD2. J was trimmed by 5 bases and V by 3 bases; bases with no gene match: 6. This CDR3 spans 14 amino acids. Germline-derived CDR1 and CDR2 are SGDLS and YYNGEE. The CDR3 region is CASSDPAGGDEQYF. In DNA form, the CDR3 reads TGTGCCAGCAGCGATCCGGCGGGAGGGGACGAGCAGTACTTC. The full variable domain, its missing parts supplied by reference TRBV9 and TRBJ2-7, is DSGVTQTPKHLITATGQRVTLRCSPRSGDLSVYWYQQSLDQGLQFLIQYYNGEERAKGNILERFSAQQFPDLHSELNLSSLELGDSALYFCASSDPAGGDEQYFGPGTRLTVT.

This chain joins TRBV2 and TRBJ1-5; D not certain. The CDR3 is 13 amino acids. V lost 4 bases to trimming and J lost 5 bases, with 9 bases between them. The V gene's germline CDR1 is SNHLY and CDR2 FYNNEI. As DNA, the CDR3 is TGTGCCAGCAGTGGAGGGCTGGATCAGCCCCAGCATTTT. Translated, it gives CASSGGLDQPQHF.

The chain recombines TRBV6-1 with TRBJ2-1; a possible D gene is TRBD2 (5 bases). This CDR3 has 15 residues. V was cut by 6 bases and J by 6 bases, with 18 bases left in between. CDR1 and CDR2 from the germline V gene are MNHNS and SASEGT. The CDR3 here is CASSEAGMAGNEQFF. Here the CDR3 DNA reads TGTGCCAGCAGCGAGGCCGGTATGGCGGGCAATGAGCAGTTCTTC.

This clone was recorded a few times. The CDR3 nucleotides read TGCGCCAGCAGCTTAAGTGGAGGGTCTGGGGCCAACGTCCTGACTTTC. This translates into CASSLSGGSGANVLTF. The genes are TRBV5-1 and TRBJ2-6, with D possibly matching TRBD2 (6 bases). The V end lost 2 bases, the J end lost 1 base, and 10 bases lay between the germline ends. This CDR3 contains 16 residues. From germline, CDR1 is SGHRS and CDR2 YFSETQ.

The DNA for the CDR3 is TGTGCCAGCAGCTTCCTCCCTAGCGGGAACACCGGGGAGCTGTTTTTT. Translating gives CASSFLPSGNTGELFF. The V gene is TRBV7-2, the J gene TRBJ2-2; 7 nucleotides agree with TRBD2. The CDR3 spans 16 residues. CDR1 is SGHTA and CDR2 is FQGNSA in the germline V gene. The V gene end was trimmed by 3 bases and the J gene end by 1 base; junction bases not matched to a gene: 5.

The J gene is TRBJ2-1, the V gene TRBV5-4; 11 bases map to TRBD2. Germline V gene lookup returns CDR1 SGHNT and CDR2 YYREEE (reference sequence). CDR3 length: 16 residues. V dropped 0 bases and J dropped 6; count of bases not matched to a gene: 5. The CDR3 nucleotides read TGTGCCAGCAGCTTGGGGGCTAGCGGGGGGATCAATGAGCAGTTCTTC. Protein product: CASSLGASGGINEQFF.

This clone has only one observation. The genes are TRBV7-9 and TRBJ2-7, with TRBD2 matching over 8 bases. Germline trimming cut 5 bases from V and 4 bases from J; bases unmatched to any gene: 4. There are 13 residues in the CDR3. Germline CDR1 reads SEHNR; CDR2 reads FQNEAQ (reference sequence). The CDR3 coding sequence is TGTGCCAGCAGCCCGGGACTAGTGTACGAGCAGTACTTC. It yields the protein CASSPGLVYEQYF.

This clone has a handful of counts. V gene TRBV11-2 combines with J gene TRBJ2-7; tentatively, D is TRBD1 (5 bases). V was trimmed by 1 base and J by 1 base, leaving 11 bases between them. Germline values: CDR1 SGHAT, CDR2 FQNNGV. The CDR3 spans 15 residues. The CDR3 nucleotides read TGTGCCAGCAGCTTAGCTGGACATGGTTCCTACGAGCAGTACTTC. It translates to CASSLAGHGSYEQYF.

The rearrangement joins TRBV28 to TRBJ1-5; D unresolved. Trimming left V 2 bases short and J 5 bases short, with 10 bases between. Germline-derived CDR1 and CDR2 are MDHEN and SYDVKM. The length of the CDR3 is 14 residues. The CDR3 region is CASSLIGVDQPQHF. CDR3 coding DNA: TGTGCCAGCAGTTTAATCGGGGTTGATCAGCCCCAGCATTTT.